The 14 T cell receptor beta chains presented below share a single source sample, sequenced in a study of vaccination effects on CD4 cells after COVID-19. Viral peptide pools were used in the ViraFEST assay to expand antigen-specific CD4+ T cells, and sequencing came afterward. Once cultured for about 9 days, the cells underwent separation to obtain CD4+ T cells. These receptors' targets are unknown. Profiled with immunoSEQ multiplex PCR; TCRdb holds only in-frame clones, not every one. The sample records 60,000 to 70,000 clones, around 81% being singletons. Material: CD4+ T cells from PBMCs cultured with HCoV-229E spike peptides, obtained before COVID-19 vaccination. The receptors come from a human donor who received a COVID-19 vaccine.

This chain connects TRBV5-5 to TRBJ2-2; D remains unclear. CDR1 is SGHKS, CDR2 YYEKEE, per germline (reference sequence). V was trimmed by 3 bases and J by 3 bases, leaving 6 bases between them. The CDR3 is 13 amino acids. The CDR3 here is CASSSGHTGELFF. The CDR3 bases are TGTGCCAGCAGCTCCGGCCACACCGGGGAGCTGTTTTTT.

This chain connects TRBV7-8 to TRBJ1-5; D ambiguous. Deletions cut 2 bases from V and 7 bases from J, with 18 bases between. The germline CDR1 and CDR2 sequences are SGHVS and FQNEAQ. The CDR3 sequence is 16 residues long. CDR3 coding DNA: TGTGCCAGCAGCTTAATCGGCGGCCCTAGCGGCCAGCCCCAGCATTTT. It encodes CASSLIGGPSGQPQHF.

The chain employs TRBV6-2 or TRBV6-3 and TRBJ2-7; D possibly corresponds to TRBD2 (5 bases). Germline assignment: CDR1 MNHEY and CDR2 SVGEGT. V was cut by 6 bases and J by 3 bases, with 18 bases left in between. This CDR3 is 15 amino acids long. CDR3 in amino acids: CASSDGGLTNYEQYV. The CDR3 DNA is TGTGCCAGCAGCGACGGCGGACTTACGAACTACGAGCAGTACGTC.

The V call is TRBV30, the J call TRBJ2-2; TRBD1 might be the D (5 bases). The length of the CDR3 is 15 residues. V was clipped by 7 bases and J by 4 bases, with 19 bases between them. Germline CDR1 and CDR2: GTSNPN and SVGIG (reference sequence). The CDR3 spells CASQSGSGRTGELFF. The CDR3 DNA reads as TGTGCCTCCCAAAGTGGGTCAGGGCGCACCGGGGAGCTGTTTTTT. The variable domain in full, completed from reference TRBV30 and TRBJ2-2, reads SQTIHQWPATLVQPVGSPLSLECTVEGTSNPNLYWYRQAAGRGLQLLFYSVGIGQISSEVPQNLSASRPQDRQFILSSKKLLLSDSGFYLCASQSGSGRTGELFFGEGSRLTVL.

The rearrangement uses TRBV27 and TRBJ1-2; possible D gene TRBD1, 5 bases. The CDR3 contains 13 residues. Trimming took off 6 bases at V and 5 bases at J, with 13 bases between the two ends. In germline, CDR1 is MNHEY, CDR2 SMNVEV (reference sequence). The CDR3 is CASRNRSGYGYTF. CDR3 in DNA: TGTGCCAGCAGAAACAGGTCGGGGTATGGCTACACCTTC.

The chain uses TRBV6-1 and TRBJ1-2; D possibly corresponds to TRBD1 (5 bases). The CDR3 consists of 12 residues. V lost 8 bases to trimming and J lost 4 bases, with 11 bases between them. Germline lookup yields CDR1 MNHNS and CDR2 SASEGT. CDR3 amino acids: CASQTGTYGYTF. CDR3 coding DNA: TGTGCCAGCCAAACAGGTACCTATGGCTACACCTTC.

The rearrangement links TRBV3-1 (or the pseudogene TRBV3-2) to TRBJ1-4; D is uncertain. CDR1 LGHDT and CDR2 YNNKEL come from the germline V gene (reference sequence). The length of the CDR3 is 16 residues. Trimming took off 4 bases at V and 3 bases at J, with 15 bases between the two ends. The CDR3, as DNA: TGTGCCAGCAGCCCAGAGGTGCCAGCCTCTAATGAAAAACTGTTTTTT. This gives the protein CASSPEVPASNEKLFF.

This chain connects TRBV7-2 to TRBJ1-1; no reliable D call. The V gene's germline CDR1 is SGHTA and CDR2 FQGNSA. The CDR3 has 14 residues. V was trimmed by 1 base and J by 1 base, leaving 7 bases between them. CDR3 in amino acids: CASSLVATNTEAFF. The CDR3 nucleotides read TGTGCCAGCAGCTTAGTTGCTACGAACACTGAAGCTTTCTTT.

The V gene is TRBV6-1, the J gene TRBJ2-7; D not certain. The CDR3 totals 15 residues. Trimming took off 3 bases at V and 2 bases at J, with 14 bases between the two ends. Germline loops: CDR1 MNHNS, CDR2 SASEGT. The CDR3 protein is CASSDKSRHPYEQYV. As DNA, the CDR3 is TGTGCCAGCAGTGACAAGAGCAGGCACCCCTACGAGCAGTACGTC.

The CDR3 DNA reads TGCGCCAGCAGCCGCCAGACAGCCCCTAGCACAGATACGCAGTATTTT. Its protein is CASSRQTAPSTDTQYF. The V call is TRBV4-3, the J call TRBJ2-3; a weak D match, TRBD1 (5 bases). The CDR3 runs to 16 residues. Per germline, CDR1 LGHNA and CDR2 YSLEER. Trimming stripped 4 bases from V and 0 bases from J, with 14 bases between.

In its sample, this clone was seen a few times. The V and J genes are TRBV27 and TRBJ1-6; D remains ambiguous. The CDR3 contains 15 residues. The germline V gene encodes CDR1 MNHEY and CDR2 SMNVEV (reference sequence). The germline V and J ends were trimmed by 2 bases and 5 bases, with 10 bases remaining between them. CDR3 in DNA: TGTGCCAGCAGTTTAAGGTTCTCGGATAATTCACCCCTCCACTTT. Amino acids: CASSLRFSDNSPLHF.

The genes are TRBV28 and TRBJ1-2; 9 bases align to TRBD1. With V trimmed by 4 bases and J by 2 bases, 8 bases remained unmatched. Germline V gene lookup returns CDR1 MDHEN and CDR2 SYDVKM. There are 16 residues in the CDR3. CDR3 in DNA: TGTGCCAGCAGTTCGTTCTCCGGGACAGGGAACTATGGCTACACCTTC. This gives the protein CASSSFSGTGNYGYTF.

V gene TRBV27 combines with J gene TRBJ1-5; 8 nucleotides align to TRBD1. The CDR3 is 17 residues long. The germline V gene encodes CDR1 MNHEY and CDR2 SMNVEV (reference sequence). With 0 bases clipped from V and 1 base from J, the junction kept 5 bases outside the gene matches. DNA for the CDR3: TGTGCCAGCAGTTTATCCTCAGGGGGCGCGAGCAATCAGCCCCAGCATTTT. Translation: CASSLSSGGASNQPQHF.

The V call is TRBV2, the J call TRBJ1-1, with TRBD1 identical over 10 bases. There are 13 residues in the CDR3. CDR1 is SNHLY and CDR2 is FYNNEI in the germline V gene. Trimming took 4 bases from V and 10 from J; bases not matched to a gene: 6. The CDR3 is CASSVAGQGSAFF. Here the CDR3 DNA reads TGTGCCAGCAGTGTTGCGGGACAGGGGTCAGCTTTCTTT.